This T cell receptor (beta chain) stems from a study of identical twins. Each CDR3 protein gets one entry after TCRdb re-called the 5' RACE reads with MiXCR. The data hold roughly 630,000 distinct CDR3 sequences, with under 8.5% observed a single time. This clonotype was seen only a few times. This CDR3 contains 15 residues. V dropped 2 bases and J dropped 2 bases, with 8 bases sitting between them. Germline CDR1 is SGHRS and CDR2 is YFSETQ. Separately, the same data were catalogued under a study of yellow fever vaccine responses in identical twins.

This TCR derives from a woman aged 18-29 years in good health. The gene calls are TRBV5-1 and TRBJ2-6; maybe TRBD2 (5 bases). Sample: PBMCs. In DNA form, the CDR3 reads TGCGCCAGCAGCTTTGAGGGAACTGGGGCCAACGTCCTGACTTTC. The encoded protein is CASSFEGTGANVLTF.